Here is one T cell receptor beta chain with its context. Its specific antigen is unknown. No clone much larger than this one lies a single base away; base qualities are absent. The sample originates from a study of OX40 agonist ivuxolimab in advanced cancers. As for the study more broadly: Ivuxolimab was a fully human IgG2 agonistic monoclonal antibody targeting the costimulatory receptor OX40 (CD134). Intravenous ivuxolimab was administered to patients every 2 weeks at six dose levels: 0.01, 0.1, 0.3, 1.5, 3 and 10 mg/kg. Of the roughly 50 dose-escalation patients, hepatocellular carcinoma was present in 19, melanoma in approximately 15, renal cell carcinoma in 9 and head and neck cancer in 9. In the dose-escalation cohort, 75% to 85% of patients were male, and the mean age was 60 years with a range of 23 to 79. Prior anti-PD-1, anti-PD-L1 or anti-CTLA-4 therapy was permitted, and checkpoint inhibitors had been received by around 39% of dose-escalation patients. Partial responses occurred in three dose-escalation patients: two with cutaneous melanoma and one with hepatocellular carcinoma. The point of sequencing TCRbeta in the periphery was to test whether ivuxolimab changed TCR sequence diversity and drove clonal T-cell expansion. The paper describes the monotherapy dose-escalation part (N ≈ 52 patients) of the phase I trial of ivuxolimab.

Genomic DNA was isolated from the sorted cells so that the TCRbeta CDR3 region could be sequenced. The immunoSEQ Assay was used for sequencing of TCRbeta CDR3 regions. TCRdb holds this immuneACCESS table with in-frame rearrangements only. Some clones are missing; in checked studies, unresolved V genes explain under half, and the rest has no known cause. The sample table lists approximately 65,000 clones, more than 75% of them with a count of one. About 1% of the sample lies in the top ten. The trial excluded patients who had a history of autoimmune disease or were on systemic immunosuppression. Peripheral blood for TCR sequencing was drawn from every dose cohort at baseline, at cycle 4 day 1 and at cycle 7 day 1. Samples were obtained from an open-label, multicenter, first-in-human phase I dose-escalation trial of ivuxolimab. The trial enrolled adults with locally advanced or metastatic head and neck squamous cell, hepatocellular, melanoma or renal cell carcinoma. Before TCR sequencing, CD4+ and CD8+ T cells were separately sorted from peripheral blood.

The paper's findings and limits, for the study overall: After ivuxolimab, CD8+ T cells had more expanded clones than CD4+ T cells on average. At doses of 0.1 to 3.0 mg/kg, clonal expansion of both CD4+ and CD8+ blood T cells was observed from baseline to week 6. Low levels of normalized T-cell clonal expansion were also shown by some nonresponding patients. In partial responders in the 0.1-3.0 mg/kg groups, normalized peripheral clonal expansion was found to be among the lowest, especially among CD8+ T cells. The antigen specificity of the clonally expanded peripheral T cells was not determined.

The V end gives up 2 bases and the J end 3 bases, leaving 6 bases in the junction not matched to a gene. CDR1 and CDR2, per the germline V gene, are MDHEN and SYDVKM. The CDR3, from cysteine to phenylalanine, totals 15 residues. This entry keeps only the CDR3 DNA: 45 bases, framed from base 1. The V and J segments used are TRBV28 and TRBJ2-5, with 7 junctional bases fitting TRBD1. The source is an adult with an advanced solid tumor such as melanoma, head and neck, liver or kidney cancer. The material sequenced was CD4+ or CD8+ T cells sorted from blood, taken in a trial of the OX40 agonist ivuxolimab. The DNA sequence is TGTGCCAGCAGTTTAGGTGGGACAGTTGAAGAGACCCAGTACTTC. Translated, this is CASSLGGTVEETQYF. Reference TRBV28 and TRBJ2-5 genes cover what lies past the CDR3, so the full variable domain is DVKVTQSSRYLVKRTGEKVFLECVQDMDHENMFWYRQDPGLGLRLIYFSYDVKMKEKGDIPEGYSVSREKKERFSLILESASTNQTSMYLCASSLGGTVEETQYFGPGTRLLVL.